Reported below is one T cell receptor beta chain. This clone was counted only a few times. No cognate antigen has been identified for it. Base qualities are not at hand, and no much larger clone is one base apart. Sorted unstimulated T cells and proliferating T cells recovered from mixed lymphocyte reactions were subjected to TCRbeta CDR3 sequencing. Fresh whole blood from 9 to 10 HLA-typed healthy donors served as the source for isolating PBMCs. To map where alloreactive clones came from, unstimulated CD4+ non-regulatory T cells were FACS-sorted. Libraries were prepared through the immunoSEQ multiplex PCR assay. Each sample had 85,000 to 100,000 TCR templates assayed by the deep sequencing platform. Genomic DNA extracted from sorted T cells was used for TCRbeta CDR3 sequencing. From the authors' description of their analysis: The R programming language was used for clonal analysis of the TCRbeta CDR3 data. Unstimulated samples were compared with post-reaction CFSE-low samples to define alloreactive CD4+ and CD8+ clones. Regulatory or non-regulatory origin of alloreactive CD4+ clones was assigned by matching sequences to the sorted unstimulated Treg and non-Treg repertoires. TCRdb provides this immuneACCESS table in a form limited to in-frame rearrangements. Some clones are lacking; in checked studies, under half of them reflect an unresolved V gene, and why the rest are absent is not known. V, J and clone size are those of that table, while D and trimming were read from the DNA. In this sample the table shows 100,000 or so clones, about 90% of which occur a single time. The ten largest account for 9.5% to 15% of the sample.

This specimen comes from a study of siplizumab effects on memory and regulatory T cells (dated by TCRdb to between 2018 and 2020). Notes on the research overall: The effect of the anti-CD2 antibody siplizumab on alloreactive T-cell subsets was examined in allogeneic mixed lymphocyte reactions constructed from human PBMCs.

The CDR3 covers 15 residues, taking in both the cysteine and the phenylalanine. Only CDR3 DNA remains: 45 bases, in frame from the first base. For CDR1 and CDR2, the germline V gene lists SGDLS and YYNGEE. From V the trimming removes 3 bases and from J it removes 2 bases, while the gene matches leave 5 bases of the junction unaccounted for. Paper-wide results and their limitations: The cumulative frequency of alloreactive sequences that could be traced back to unstimulated CD4+ memory T cells was significantly reduced by siplizumab. Unstimulated naive T cells appeared more diverse than memory T cells, and naive cells seemed to contribute substantially to the alloresponse. Roughly 75-96% of proliferating CD4+ or CD8+ clones could not be assigned a naive or memory phenotype. In reactions with siplizumab, an average of roughly 69% of mappable alloreactive CD4+ clones were Treg-derived, compared with approximately 29% in control reactions. Whether proliferating Tregs from siplizumab cultures actually had suppressive function was not functionally confirmed. Sequences below about 10^-5 frequency were poorly captured, so only a minor fraction of alloreactive clones could be mapped to unstimulated subsets.

Sequencing input: non-Treg CD4+ T cells sorted from blood. The cell subset or site label corresponds to: FACS-sorted unstimulated CD4+ non-regulatory T cells. The sequence is built from TRBV9 and TRBJ2-7, and 10 junction bases match TRBD2. This clonotype was obtained from a human donor in good health. CDR3 reads: CASSASGSPTYEQYF. The nucleotides read TGTGCCAGCAGCGCTAGCGGGAGCCCCACCTACGAGCAGTACTTC.